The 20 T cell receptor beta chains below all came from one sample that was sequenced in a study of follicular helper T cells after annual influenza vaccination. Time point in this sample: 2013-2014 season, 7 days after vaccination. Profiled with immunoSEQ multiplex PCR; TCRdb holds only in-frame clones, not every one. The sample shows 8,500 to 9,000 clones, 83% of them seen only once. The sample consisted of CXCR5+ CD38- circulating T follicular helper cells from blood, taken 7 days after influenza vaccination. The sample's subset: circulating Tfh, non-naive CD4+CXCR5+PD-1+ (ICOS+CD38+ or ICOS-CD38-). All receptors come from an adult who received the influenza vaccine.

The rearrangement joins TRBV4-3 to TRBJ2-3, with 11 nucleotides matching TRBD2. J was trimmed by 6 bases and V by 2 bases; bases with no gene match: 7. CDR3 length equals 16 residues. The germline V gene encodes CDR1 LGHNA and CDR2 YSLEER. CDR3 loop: CASSQFTSGGGDTQYF. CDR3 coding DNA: TGCGCCAGCAGCCAATTCACTAGCGGGGGTGGGGATACGCAGTATTTT.

The CDR3 DNA follows: TGCGCCAGCAGCCCAAGGGAGGGCCTTCGAGATACGCAGTATTTT. It encodes CASSPREGLRDTQYF. V usage is TRBV5-1 and J usage is TRBJ2-3; 7 nucleotides match TRBD2. After removal of 4 bases from V and 5 bases from J, the junction contained 10 bases not matched to a gene. The CDR3 covers 15 residues. Looked up from germline, CDR1 is SGHRS and CDR2 is YFSETQ.

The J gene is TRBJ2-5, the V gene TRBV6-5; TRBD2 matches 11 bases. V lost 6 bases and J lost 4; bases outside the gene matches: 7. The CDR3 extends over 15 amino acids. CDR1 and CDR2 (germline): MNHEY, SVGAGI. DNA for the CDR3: TGTGCCAGCAGGTCTAGCGGGGGGAGTGGAGAGACCCAGTACTTC. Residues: CASRSSGGSGETQYF.

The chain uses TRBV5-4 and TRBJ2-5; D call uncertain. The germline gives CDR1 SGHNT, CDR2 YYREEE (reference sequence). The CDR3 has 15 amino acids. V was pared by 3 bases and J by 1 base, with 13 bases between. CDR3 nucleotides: TGTGCCAGCAGCTCCAACAGACGTGCCCAAGAGACCCAGTACTTC. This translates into CASSSNRRAQETQYF.

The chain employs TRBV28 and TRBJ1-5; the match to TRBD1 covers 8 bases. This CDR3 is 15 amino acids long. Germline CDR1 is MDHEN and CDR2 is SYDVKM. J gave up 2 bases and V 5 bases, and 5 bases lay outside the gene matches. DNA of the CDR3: TGTGCCAGCAGTAGGACAGGGACGGGCAATCAGCCCCAGCATTTT. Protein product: CASSRTGTGNQPQHF. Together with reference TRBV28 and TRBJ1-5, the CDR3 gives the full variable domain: DVKVTQSSRYLVKRTGEKVFLECVQDMDHENMFWYRQDPGLGLRLIYFSYDVKMKEKGDIPEGYSVSREKKERFSLILESASTNQTSMYLCASSRTGTGNQPQHFGDGTRLSIL.

CDR3 loop: CASSGGQTSNQPQHF. The CDR3 DNA sequence: TGTGCCAGTAGTGGGGGACAGACTAGCAATCAGCCCCAGCATTTT. The chain joins TRBV19 to TRBJ1-5; 7 bases match TRBD1. Germline V gene lookup returns CDR1 LNHDA and CDR2 SQIVND (reference sequence). With 5 bases clipped from V and 0 bases from J, the junction kept 4 bases outside the gene matches. The CDR3 has 15 residues.

The CDR3 protein is CAISLGLAEYNEQFF. CDR3 nucleotide sequence: TGTGCCATCAGCTTGGGTCTAGCGGAGTACAATGAGCAGTTCTTC. This chain joins TRBV10-3 and TRBJ2-1; 7 nucleotides agree with TRBD2. Germline CDR1 ENHRY, CDR2 SYGVKD. The V segment lost 6 bases and the J segment 4 bases; nucleotides outside the gene matches: 9. The CDR3 consists of 15 residues.

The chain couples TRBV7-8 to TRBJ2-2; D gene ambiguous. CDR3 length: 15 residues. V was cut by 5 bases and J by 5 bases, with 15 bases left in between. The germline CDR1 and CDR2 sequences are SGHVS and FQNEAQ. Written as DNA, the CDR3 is TGTGCCAGCAGCACCTCCCATCAGAGTACCGGGGAGCTGTTTTTT. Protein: CASSTSHQSTGELFF. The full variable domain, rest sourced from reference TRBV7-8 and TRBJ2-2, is GAGVSQSPRYKVAKRGQDVALRCDPISGHVSLFWYQQALGQGPEFLTYFQNEAQLDKSGLPSDRFFAERPEGSVSTLKIQRTQQEDSAVYLCASSTSHQSTGELFFGEGSRLTVL.

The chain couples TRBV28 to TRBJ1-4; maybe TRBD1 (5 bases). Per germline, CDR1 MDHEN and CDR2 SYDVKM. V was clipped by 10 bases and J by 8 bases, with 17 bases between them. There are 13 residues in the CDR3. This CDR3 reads CATGTSGGEKLFF. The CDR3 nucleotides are TGTGCCACCGGGACCTCGGGGGGGGAAAAACTGTTTTTT.

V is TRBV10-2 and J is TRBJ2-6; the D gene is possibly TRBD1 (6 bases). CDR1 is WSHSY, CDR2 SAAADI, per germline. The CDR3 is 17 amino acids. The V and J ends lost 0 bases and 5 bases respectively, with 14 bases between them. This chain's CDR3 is CASSESGQGIRANVLTF. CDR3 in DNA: TGCGCCAGCAGTGAGTCGGGGCAGGGGATAAGGGCCAACGTCCTGACTTTC.

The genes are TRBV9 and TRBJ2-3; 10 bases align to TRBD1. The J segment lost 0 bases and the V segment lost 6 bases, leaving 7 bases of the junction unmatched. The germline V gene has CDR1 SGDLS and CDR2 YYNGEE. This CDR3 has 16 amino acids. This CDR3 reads CASTPTGGVSTDTQYF. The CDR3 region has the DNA TGTGCCAGCACCCCGACAGGGGGCGTTAGCACAGATACGCAGTATTTT.

In DNA, the CDR3 is TGTGCCAGCGGCCGGGAGCTGTTTTTT. Translated: CASGRELFF. V and J are TRBV6-6 and TRBJ2-2; D unresolved. V lost 8 bases, J lost 9 bases, and 4 bases lay in between. This CDR3 is built from 9 residues. CDR1 is MNHNY and CDR2 is SVGAGI in the germline V gene (reference sequence).

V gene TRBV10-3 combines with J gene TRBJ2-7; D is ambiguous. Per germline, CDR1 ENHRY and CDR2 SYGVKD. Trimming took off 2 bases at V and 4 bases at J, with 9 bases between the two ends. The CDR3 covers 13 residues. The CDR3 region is CAISEGVEYEQYF. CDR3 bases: TGTGCCATCAGTGAGGGAGTCGAATACGAGCAGTACTTC.

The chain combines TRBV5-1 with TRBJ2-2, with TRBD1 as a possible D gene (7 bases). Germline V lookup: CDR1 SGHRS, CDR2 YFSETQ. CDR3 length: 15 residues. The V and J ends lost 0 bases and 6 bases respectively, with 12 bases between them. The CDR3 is CASSLDRGGAGELFF. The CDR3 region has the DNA TGCGCCAGCAGCTTGGACAGGGGAGGAGCCGGGGAGCTGTTTTTT.

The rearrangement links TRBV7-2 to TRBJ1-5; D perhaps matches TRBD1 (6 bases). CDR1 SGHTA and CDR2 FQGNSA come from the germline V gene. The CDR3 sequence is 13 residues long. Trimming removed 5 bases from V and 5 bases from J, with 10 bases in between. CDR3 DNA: TGTGCCAGCAGCCGGACAGACGATCAGCCCCAGCATTTT. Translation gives CASSRTDDQPQHF.

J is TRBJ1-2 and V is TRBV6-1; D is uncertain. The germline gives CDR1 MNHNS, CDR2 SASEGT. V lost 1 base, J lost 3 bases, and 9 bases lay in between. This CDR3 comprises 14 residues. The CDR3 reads CASSEVVPYYGYTF. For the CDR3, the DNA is TGTGCCAGCAGTGAAGTCGTGCCCTACTATGGCTACACCTTC.

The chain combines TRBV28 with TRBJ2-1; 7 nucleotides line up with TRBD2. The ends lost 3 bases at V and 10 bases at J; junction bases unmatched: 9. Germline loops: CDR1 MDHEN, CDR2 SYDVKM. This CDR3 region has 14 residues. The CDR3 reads CASSFRLAEGEQFF. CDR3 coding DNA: TGTGCCAGCAGTTTCCGGCTAGCGGAGGGCGAGCAGTTCTTC.

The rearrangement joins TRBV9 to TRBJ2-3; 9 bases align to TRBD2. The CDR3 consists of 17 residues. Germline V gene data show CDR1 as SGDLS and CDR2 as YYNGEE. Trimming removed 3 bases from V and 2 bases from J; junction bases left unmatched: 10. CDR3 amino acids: CASSARGSGSPTDTQYF. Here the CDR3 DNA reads TGTGCCAGCAGCGCGAGGGGTAGCGGGAGCCCCACAGATACGCAGTATTTT.

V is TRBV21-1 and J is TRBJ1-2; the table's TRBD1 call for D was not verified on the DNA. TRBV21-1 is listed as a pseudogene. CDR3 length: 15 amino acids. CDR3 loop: CASSTTQSPNYGYTF. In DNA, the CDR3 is TGTGCCAGCAGCACAACACAGAGTCCTAACTATGGCTACACCTTC.

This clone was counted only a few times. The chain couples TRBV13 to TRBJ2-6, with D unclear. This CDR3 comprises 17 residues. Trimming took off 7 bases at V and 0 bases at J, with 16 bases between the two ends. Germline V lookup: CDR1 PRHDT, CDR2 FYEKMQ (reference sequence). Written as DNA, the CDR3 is TGTGCCAGCACCCTTGGACGTTCGAGCTCTGGGGCCAACGTCCTGACTTTC. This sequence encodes CASTLGRSSSGANVLTF.